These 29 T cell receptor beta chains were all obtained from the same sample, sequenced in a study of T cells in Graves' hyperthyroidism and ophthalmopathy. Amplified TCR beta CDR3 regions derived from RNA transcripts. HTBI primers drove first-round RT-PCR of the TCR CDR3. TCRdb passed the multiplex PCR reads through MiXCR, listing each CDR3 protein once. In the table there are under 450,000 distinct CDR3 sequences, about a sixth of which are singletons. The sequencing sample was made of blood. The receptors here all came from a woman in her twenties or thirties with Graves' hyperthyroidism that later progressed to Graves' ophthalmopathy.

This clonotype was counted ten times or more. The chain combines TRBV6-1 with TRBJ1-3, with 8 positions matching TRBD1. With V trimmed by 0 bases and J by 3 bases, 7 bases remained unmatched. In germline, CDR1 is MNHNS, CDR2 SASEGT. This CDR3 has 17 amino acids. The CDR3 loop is CASSEAQGARLGNTIYF. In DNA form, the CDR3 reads TGTGCCAGCAGTGAAGCTCAGGGGGCCAGACTTGGAAACACCATATATTTT.

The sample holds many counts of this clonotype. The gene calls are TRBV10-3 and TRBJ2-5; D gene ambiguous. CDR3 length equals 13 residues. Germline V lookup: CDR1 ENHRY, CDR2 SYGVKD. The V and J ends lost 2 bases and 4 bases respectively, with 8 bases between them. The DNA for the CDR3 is TGTGCCATCAGTGAGCCACCGTCAGAGACCCAGTACTTC. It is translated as CAISEPPSETQYF.

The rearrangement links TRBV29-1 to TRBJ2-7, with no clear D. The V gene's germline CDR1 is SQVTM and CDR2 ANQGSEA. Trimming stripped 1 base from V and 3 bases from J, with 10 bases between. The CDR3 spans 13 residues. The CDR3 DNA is TGCAGCGTTGAAGTCGGTCCCAGCTACGAGCAGTACTTC. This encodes CSVEVGPSYEQYF.

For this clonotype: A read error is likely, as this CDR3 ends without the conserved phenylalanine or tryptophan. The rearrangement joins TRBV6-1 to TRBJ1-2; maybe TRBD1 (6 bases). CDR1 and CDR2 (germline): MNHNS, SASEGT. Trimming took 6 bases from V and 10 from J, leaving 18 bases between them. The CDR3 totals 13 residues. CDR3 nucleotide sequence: TGTGCCAGCAGATCTGGGGGCTTTCTTGACTACACCCTC. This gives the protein CASRSGGFLDYTL.

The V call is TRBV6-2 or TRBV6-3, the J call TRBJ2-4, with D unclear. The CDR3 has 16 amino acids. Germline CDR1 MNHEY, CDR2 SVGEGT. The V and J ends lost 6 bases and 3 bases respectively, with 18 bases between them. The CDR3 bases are TGTGCCAGCAGCCGTGACGGCAACCCAGTCAAAAACATTCAGTACTTC. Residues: CASSRDGNPVKNIQYF.

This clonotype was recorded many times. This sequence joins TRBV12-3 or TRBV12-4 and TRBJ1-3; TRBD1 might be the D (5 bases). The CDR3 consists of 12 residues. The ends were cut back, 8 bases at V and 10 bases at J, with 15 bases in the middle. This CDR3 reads CASCPGGTTIYF. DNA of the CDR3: TGTGCCAGCTGCCCTGGGGGGACGACCATATATTTT.

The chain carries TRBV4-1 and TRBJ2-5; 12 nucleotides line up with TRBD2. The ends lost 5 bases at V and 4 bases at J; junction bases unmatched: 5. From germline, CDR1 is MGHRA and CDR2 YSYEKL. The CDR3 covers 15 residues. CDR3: CASSKSSGGAETQYF. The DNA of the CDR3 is TGCGCCAGCAGCAAATCTAGCGGGGGGGCAGAGACCCAGTACTTC.

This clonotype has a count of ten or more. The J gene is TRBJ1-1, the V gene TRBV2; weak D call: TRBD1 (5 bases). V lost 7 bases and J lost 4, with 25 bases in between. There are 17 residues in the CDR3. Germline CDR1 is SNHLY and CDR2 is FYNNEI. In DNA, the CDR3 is TGTGCCAGCATCCCCAGGTTAAGGGTACAGGAGGGCACTGAAGCTTTCTTT. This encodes CASIPRLRVQEGTEAFF.

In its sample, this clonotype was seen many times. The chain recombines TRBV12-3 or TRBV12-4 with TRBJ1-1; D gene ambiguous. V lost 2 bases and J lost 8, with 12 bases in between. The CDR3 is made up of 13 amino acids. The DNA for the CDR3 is TGTGCCAGCAGTTTACTTGGCTCCGGAGAAGCTTTCTTT. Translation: CASSLLGSGEAFF.

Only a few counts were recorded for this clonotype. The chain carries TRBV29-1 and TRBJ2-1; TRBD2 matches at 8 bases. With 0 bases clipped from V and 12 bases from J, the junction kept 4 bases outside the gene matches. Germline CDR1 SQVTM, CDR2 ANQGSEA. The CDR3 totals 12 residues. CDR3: CSVEDGGGGQFF. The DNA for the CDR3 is TGCAGCGTTGAAGACGGGGGGGGTGGGCAGTTCTTC.

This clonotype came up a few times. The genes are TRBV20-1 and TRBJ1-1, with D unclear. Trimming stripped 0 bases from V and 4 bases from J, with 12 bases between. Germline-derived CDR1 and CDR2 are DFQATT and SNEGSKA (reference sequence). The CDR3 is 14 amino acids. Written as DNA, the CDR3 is TGCAGTGCTAGAGATTTAACGTCGGCCACTGAAGCTTTCTTT. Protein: CSARDLTSATEAFF.

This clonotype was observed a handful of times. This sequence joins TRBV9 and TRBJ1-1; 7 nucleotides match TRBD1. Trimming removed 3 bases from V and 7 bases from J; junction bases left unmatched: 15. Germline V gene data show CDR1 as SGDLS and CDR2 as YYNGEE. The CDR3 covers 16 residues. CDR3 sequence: CASSDDSYRDRDEAFF. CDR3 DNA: TGTGCCAGCAGCGACGACTCGTATCGGGACAGAGATGAAGCTTTCTTT.

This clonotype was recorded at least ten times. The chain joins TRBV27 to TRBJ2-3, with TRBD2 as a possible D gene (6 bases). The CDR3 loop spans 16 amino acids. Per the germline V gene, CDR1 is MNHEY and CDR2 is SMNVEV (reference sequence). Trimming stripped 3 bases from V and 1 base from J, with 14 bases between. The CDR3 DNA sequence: TGTGCCAGCAGTTTTTTGGGACTTATGCGCACAGATACGCAGTATTTT. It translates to CASSFLGLMRTDTQYF.

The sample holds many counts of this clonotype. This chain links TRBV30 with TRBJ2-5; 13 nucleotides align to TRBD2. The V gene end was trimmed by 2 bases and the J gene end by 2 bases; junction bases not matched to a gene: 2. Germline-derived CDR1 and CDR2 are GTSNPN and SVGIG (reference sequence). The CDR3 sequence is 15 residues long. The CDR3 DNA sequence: TGTGCCTGGAGTACGGGACTAGCGGGGCAAGAGACCCAGTACTTC. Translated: CAWSTGLAGQETQYF.

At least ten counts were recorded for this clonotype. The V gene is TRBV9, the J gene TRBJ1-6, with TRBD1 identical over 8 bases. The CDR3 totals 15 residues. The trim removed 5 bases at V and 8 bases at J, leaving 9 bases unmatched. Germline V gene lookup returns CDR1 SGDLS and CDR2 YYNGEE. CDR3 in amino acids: CASSQGQGAYSPLHF. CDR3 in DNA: TGTGCCAGCAGTCAGGGTCAGGGGGCTTATTCACCCCTCCACTTT.

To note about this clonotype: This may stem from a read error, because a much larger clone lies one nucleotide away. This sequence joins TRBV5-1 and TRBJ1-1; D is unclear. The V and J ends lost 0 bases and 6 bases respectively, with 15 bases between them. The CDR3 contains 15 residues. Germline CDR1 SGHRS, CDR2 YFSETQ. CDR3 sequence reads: CASSLDSHGQAEAFF. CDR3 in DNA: TGCGCCAGCAGCTTGGACTCGCATGGGCAGGCTGAAGCTTTCTTT.

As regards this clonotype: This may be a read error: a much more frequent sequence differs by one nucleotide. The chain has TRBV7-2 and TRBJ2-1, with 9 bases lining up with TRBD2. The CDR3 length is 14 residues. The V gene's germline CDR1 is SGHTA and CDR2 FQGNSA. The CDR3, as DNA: TGTGCCAGCGGCCCTAGCGGGGCCTACAATGAGCAGTCCTTC. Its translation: CASGPSGAYNEQSF.

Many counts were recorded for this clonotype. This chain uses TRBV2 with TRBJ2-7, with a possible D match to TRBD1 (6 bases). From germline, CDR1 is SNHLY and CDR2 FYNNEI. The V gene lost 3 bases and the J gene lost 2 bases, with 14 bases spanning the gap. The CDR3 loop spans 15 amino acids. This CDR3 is CASSETGTTTYEQYF. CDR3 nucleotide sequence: TGTGCCAGCAGTGAGACCGGGACAACCACCTACGAGCAGTACTTC.

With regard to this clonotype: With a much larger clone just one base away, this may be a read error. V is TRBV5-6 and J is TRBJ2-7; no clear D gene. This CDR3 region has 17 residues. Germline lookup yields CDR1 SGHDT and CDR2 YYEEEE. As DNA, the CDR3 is TGTGCCAGCATCTTGGCCTCTGCCCCCGCGCCTTCCTACGAGCAGTACTTC. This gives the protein CASILASAPAPSYEQYF.

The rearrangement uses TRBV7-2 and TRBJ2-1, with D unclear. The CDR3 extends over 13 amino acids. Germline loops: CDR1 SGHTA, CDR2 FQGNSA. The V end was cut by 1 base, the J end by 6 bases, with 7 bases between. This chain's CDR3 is CASSLGSSNEQFF. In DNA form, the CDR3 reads TGTGCCAGCAGCTTAGGGAGTAGCAATGAGCAGTTCTTC.

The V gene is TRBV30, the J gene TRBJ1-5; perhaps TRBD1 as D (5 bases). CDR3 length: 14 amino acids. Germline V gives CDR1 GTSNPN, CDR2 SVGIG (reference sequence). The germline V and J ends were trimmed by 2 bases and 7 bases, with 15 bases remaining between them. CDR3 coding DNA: TGTGCCTGGAGTCTCGTGCAGGGTGGGCAGCCCCAGCATTTT. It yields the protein CAWSLVQGGQPQHF.

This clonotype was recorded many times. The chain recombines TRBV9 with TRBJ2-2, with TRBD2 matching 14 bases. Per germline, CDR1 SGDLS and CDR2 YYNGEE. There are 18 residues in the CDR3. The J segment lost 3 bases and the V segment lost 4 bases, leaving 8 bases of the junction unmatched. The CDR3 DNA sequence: TGTGCCAGCAGCCTAGAACCGGGACTAGCGGGAGACACCGGGGAGCTGTTTTTT. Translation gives CASSLEPGLAGDTGELFF.

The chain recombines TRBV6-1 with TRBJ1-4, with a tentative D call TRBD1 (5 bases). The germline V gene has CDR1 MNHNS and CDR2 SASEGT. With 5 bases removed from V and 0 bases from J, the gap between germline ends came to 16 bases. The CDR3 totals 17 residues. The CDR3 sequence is CASSRNEGTATNEKLFF. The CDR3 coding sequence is TGTGCCAGCAGTAGGAACGAGGGGACTGCAACTAATGAAAAACTGTTTTTT.

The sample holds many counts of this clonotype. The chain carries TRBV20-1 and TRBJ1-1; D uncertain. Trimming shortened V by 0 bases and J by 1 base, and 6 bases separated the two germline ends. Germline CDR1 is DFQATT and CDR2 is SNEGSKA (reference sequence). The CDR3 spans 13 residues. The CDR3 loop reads CSARDRANTEAFF. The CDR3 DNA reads TGCAGTGCTAGAGATAGGGCGAACACTGAAGCTTTCTTT.

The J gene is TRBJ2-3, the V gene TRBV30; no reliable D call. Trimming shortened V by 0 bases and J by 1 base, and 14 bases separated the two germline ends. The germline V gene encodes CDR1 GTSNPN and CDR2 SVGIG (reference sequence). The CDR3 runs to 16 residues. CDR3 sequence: CAWSVLTPGGTDTQYF. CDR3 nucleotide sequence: TGTGCCTGGAGTGTACTAACACCCGGAGGCACAGATACGCAGTATTTT.

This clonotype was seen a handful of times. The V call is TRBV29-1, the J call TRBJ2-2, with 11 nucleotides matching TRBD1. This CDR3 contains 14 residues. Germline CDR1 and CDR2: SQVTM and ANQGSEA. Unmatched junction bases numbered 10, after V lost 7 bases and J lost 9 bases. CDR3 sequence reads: CSALGTGGHRELFF. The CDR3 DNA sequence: TGCAGCGCATTAGGGACAGGGGGGCACCGGGAGCTGTTTTTT.

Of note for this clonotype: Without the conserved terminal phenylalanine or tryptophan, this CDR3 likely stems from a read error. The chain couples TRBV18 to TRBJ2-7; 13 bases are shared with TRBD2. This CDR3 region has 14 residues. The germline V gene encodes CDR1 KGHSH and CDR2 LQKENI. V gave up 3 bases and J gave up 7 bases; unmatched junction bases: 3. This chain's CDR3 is CASSPTSGRDEQYL. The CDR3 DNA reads TGTGCCAGCTCACCTACTAGCGGGAGGGATGAGCAGTACCTC.

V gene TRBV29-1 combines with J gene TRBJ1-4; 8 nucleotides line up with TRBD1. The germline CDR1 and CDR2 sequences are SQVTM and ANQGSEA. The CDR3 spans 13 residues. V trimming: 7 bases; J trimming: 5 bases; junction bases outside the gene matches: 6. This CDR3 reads CSAGDRSNEKLFF. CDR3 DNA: TGCAGCGCAGGGGACAGGTCAAATGAAAAACTGTTTTTT. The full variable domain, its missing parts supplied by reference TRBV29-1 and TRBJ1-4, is SAVISQKPSRDICQRGTSLTIQCQVDSQVTMMFWYRQQPGQSLTLIATANQGSEATYESGFVIDKFPISRPNLTFSTLTVSNMSPEDSSIYLCSAGDRSNEKLFFGSGTQLSVL.

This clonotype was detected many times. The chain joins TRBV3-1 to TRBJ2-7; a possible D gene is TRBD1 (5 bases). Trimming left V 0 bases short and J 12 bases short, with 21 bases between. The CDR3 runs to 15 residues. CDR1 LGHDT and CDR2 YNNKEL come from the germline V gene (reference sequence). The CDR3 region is CASSQDGDLQDGTYF. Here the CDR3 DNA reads TGTGCCAGCAGCCAAGATGGTGATTTACAGGACGGCACGTACTTC.